What follows are 8 T cell receptor beta chains derived from one specimen sequenced in a study of T cells after yellow fever vaccination. TCRdb fed the 5' RACE reads into MiXCR, producing one record per CDR3 protein. The table shows about 160,000 distinct CDR3 sequences, with around 7% occurring only once. The sample was CD4+ T cells sorted from PBMCs, taken about 5 days after the first yellow fever vaccination. Source of these receptors: a man in his late teens or twenties who received the YFV17D yellow fever vaccine.

This clonotype appeared many times. The V call is TRBV12-3 or TRBV12-4, the J call TRBJ1-5; a possible D gene is TRBD1 (5 bases). The V and J ends lost 0 bases and 5 bases respectively, with 17 bases between them. This CDR3 has 17 amino acids. The DNA of the CDR3 is TGTGCCAGCAGTTTAGCGGGTTGGGGCAGGGACCATCAGCCCCAGCATTTT. It specifies CASSLAGWGRDHQPQHF.

This clonotype has a count of ten or more. This chain connects TRBV6-2 or TRBV6-3 to TRBJ1-2, with 7 bases fitting TRBD1. The CDR3 covers 14 residues. Germline V gene data show CDR1 as MNHEY and CDR2 as SVGEGT. Trimming cost V 6 bases and J 4 bases; bases outside gene matches: 8. The CDR3 sequence is CASRGRGEVYGYTF. Here the CDR3 DNA reads TGTGCCAGCAGGGGCAGGGGGGAAGTCTATGGCTACACCTTC.

The chain employs TRBV4-1 and TRBJ2-5, with no clear D. Looked up from germline, CDR1 is MGHRA and CDR2 is YSYEKL. The CDR3 is made up of 14 amino acids. Trimming shortened V by 1 base and J by 7 bases, and 13 bases separated the two germline ends. The CDR3 bases are TGCGCCAGCAGCCAAGGGGCAGGAATGGGGACCCAGTACTTC. Amino acids: CASSQGAGMGTQYF.

This clonotype was found a few times. This sequence joins TRBV12-3 or TRBV12-4 and TRBJ2-4, with D perhaps TRBD2 (6 bases). V was clipped by 8 bases and J by 1 base, with 12 bases between them. This CDR3 contains 14 residues. CDR3 sequence: CASGPGEAKNIQYF. For the CDR3, the DNA is TGTGCCAGCGGTCCGGGGGAGGCCAAAAACATTCAGTACTTC.

This clonotype was counted at least ten times. V usage is TRBV7-2 and J usage is TRBJ1-1; the D is unclear. The CDR3 has 15 amino acids. Germline V lookup: CDR1 SGHTA, CDR2 FQGNSA. V lost 3 bases, J lost 6 bases, and 17 bases lay in between. The CDR3 region has the DNA TGTGCCAGCAGCTTGCCAGCAGCGGGGAAGGCTGAAGCTTTCTTT. It translates to CASSLPAAGKAEAFF.

As for this clonotype: This clone may be a read error of a much larger clone one base away. This rearrangement joins TRBV6-2 or TRBV6-3 to TRBJ2-2, with D possibly TRBD2 on 5 matching bases. The CDR3 spans 15 residues. CDR1 and CDR2 (germline): MNHEY, SVGEGT. Trimming pared 6 bases from V and 9 bases from J, leaving 20 bases between. CDR3 protein: CASSPGVAWARELFF. The CDR3 DNA reads as TGTGCCAGCAGCCCCGGGGTAGCGTGGGCCCGGGAGCTGTTTTTT.

Many counts were recorded for this clonotype. The chain is built from TRBV7-2 and TRBJ2-1; 7 bases are shared with TRBD2. The CDR3 totals 14 residues. After removal of 1 base from V and 6 bases from J, the junction contained 3 bases not matched to a gene. From germline, CDR1 is SGHTA and CDR2 FQGNSA. CDR3 nucleotides: TGTGCCAGCAGCTTAGGGACTAGAAGCAATGAGCAGTTCTTC. Protein: CASSLGTRSNEQFF.

This chain uses TRBV4-2 with TRBJ1-2; a weak D match, TRBD1 (5 bases). The V end was cut by 0 bases, the J end by 4 bases, with 12 bases between. CDR3 length: 15 amino acids. Germline V gene sequence: CDR1 LGHNA, CDR2 YNFKEQ. The CDR3: CASSQEGLQVYGYTF. As DNA, the CDR3 is TGTGCCAGCAGCCAAGAGGGTTTACAGGTCTATGGCTACACCTTC.